A selection of T cell receptor beta chains follows, all from one sample in a study of T cells in Graves' hyperthyroidism and ophthalmopathy. TCRdb re-called the multiplex PCR reads through MiXCR, storing one row per CDR3 protein. The sample carries approximately 640,000 distinct CDR3 sequences, roughly 17% recorded once. Sequencing was carried out using blood. These TCRs come from a man aged 50-59 years with Graves' hyperthyroidism. Each CDR3 is given with its conserved first and last residue. The D gene is left open where the match is weak. Clone size is not always given. Where it is, it says once, few, many or a class for expanded clones.

V gene	J gene	D gene	clone size	CDR3 DNA	CDR3 protein
TRBV6-1	TRBJ2-7	-	-	TGTGCCAGCAGTGACGGGGGACCCGCTCGCTACGAGCAGTACTTC	CASSDGGPARYEQYF
TRBV28	TRBJ2-1	-	-	TGTGCCAGCAGATATAGCTGGGCTTCCTACAATGAGCAGTTCTTC	CASRYSWASYNEQFF
TRBV4-3	TRBJ2-7	-	many	TGCGCCAGCAGCCAAGATTTACTTTACGCACAGTACTTC	CASSQDLLYAQYF
TRBV6-1	TRBJ1-2	TRBD1	-	TGTGCCAGCAGTGCTCTAGACAGGGATGGCTACACCTTC	CASSALDRDGYTF
TRBV27	TRBJ2-7	-	few	TGTGCCAGCAGTCCATTAGGACCCTACGAGCAGTACTTC	CASSPLGPYEQYF
TRBV6-5	TRBJ1-2	TRBD1	few	TGTGCCAGCAGTTACTCTGACAGGGGTTATTATGGCTACACCTTC	CASSYSDRGYYGYTF
TRBV4-3	TRBJ1-4	-	-	TGCGCCAGCAGCCAGACATGGGGTCGTGAAAAACTGTTTTTT	CASSQTWGREKLFF
TRBV7-9	TRBJ2-7	TRBD1	-	TGTGCCAGCAGCTTAGCAGGGGGCTTTAACGAGCAGTACTTC	CASSLAGGFNEQYF
TRBV6-2/TRBV6-3	TRBJ2-3	TRBD1	few	TGTGCCAGCAGAACCGGGACAGGGTCAGATACGCAGTATTTT	CASRTGTGSDTQYF
TRBV19	TRBJ2-2	-	many	TGTGCCAGTAAGGGGGAGAACACCGGGGAGCTGTTTTTT	CASKGENTGELFF
TRBV12-3/TRBV12-4	TRBJ2-3	TRBD2	many	TGTGCCAGCAGCCCCGCGGGGGGGGTAAATACGCAGTATTTT	CASSPAGGVNTQYF
TRBV28	TRBJ2-1	TRBD2	-	TGTGCCAGCAGTCCTCGGACTAGCGGGAGGGATGAGCAGTTCTTC	CASSPRTSGRDEQFF
TRBV12-3/TRBV12-4	TRBJ2-7	TRBD1	few	TGTGCCAGCAGACCAGGACAGGCCATGAGCGAGCAGTACTTC	CASRPGQAMSEQYF
TRBV5-1	TRBJ2-2	-	-	TGCGCCAGCAGCTTTTCGCAGCCGAACACCGGGGAGCTGTTTTTT	CASSFSQPNTGELFF
TRBV6-5	TRBJ1-2	-	many	TGTGCCAGCAGTTACGAGGGGTCGGGCTATGGCTACACCTTC	CASSYEGSGYGYTF
TRBV20-1	TRBJ2-7	TRBD1	-	TGCAGTGCTAGGGGTGGGACAGGAAACTACGAGCAGTACTTC	CSARGGTGNYEQYF
TRBV9	TRBJ2-7	-	-	TGTGCCAGCAGCGTAGTAGCAGGCGCTTACGAGCAGTACTTC	CASSVVAGAYEQYF
TRBV10-2	TRBJ1-2	-	-	TGCACCAGCAGTGGGGCTCGTAACTATGGCTACACCTTC	CTSSGARNYGYTF
TRBV12-3/TRBV12-4	TRBJ2-1	-	few	TGTGCCAGCAGTTTAGCGGGCGTAGACAATGAGCAGTTCTTC	CASSLAGVDNEQFF
TRBV30	TRBJ1-4	TRBD1	few	TGTGCCTGGAGCACAGGGACAGGGACGTTTGAAAAACTGTTTTTT	CAWSTGTGTFEKLFF
TRBV6-1	TRBJ1-5	-	many	TGTGCCAGCAGTTGGACCGGACAGAGCGACCAGCCCCAGCATTTT	CASSWTGQSDQPQHF
TRBV6-1	TRBJ1-3	-	-	TGTGCCAGCAGTTCATTTACCGCGGACAGAACTGGAAACACCATATATTTT	CASSSFTADRTGNTIYF
TRBV6-1	TRBJ2-7	-	many	TGTGCCAGCAGTTCGGGCCGGGACGTCTCCTACGAGCAGTACTTC	CASSSGRDVSYEQYF
TRBV24-1	TRBJ2-3	-	-	TGTGCCACCAGTGATCCGGGACAAACAGATACGCAGTATTTT	CATSDPGQTDTQYF
TRBV11-2	TRBJ1-3	-	many	TGTGCCAGCAGCTTAAAAGCGGCAGGAGGAAACACCATATATTTT	CASSLKAAGGNTIYF
TRBV6-5	TRBJ2-1	TRBD2	few	TGTGCCAGCAGTTACTCCCCCCCCACGGCGGGAGGGTACAATGAGCAGTTCTTC	CASSYSPPTAGGYNEQFF
TRBV6-1	TRBJ2-7	-	-	TGTGCCAGCAGTCACCCGTTACGATACGAGCAGTACTTC	CASSHPLRYEQYF
TRBV24-1	TRBJ2-7	TRBD1	-	TGTGCCACCAGTGAGGGGACAGGGGGCTCCTACGAGCAGTACTTC	CATSEGTGGSYEQYF
TRBV13	TRBJ2-1	TRBD1	once	TGTGCCAGCAGCCCACAGGGGGGTGAGCAGTTCTTC	CASSPQGGEQFF
TRBV12-5	TRBJ2-3	-	many	TGTGCTAGTGGTTGGGGGGATACGCAGTATTTT	CASGWGDTQYF
TRBV28	TRBJ2-1	TRBD1	many	TGTGCCAGCAGTTCACATCCCGACAGGGGCAAAAGCTCCTACAATGAGCAGTTCTTC	CASSSHPDRGKSSYNEQFF
TRBV5-1	TRBJ1-1	TRBD1	many	TGCGCCAGCAGCGCCACCGGGACAGGGGGCATCCAGGTAGCTTTCTTT	CASSATGTGGIQVAFF
TRBV19	TRBJ2-1	TRBD1	-	TGTGCCAGTAGTATTCGCATGGGACAGTACGAGGGAGAGCAGTTCTTC	CASSIRMGQYEGEQFF
TRBV12-3/TRBV12-4	TRBJ1-5	-	few	TGTGCCAGCAGTTTAACCCCCGGGCCGGGGCAGAATCAGCCCCAGCATTTT	CASSLTPGPGQNQPQHF
TRBV6-1	TRBJ1-5	-	-	TGTGCCAGCAGTACCCACAGGGACGGGCAGCCCCAGCATTTT	CASSTHRDGQPQHF
TRBV28	TRBJ2-7	-	many	TGTGCCAGCAGTCCCGCCGGGGCTGGCGGGTCCTCCTACGAGCAGTACTTC	CASSPAGAGGSSYEQYF
TRBV19	TRBJ1-1	-	-	TGTGCCAGTACTTGGGGAGGGGGCACTGAAGCTTTCTTT	CASTWGGGTEAFF
TRBV29-1	TRBJ2-1	-	few	TGCAGCGTTGAGGGCTACCTCTACAATGAGCAGTTCTTC	CSVEGYLYNEQFF
TRBV27	TRBJ1-5	TRBD1	many	TGTGCCAGCAGTTCGATTCCCTCAGACAGGGTCAATCAGCCCCAGCATTTT	CASSSIPSDRVNQPQHF
TRBV3-1	TRBJ2-7	-	many	TGTGCCAGCAGCCAACTTCGTCAGCAGCAGTACTTC	CASSQLRQQQYF